A single T cell receptor beta chain is shown here with its context. The antigen remains unidentified. The data were taken from a study of cytomegalovirus exposure and HLA in healthy donors. Findings and limits, study-wide: Serostatus for CMV was the only available immune exposure information. According to the study, around 160 TCR beta chains were cytomegalovirus-associated. Most subjects had HLA-A and HLA-B alleles reportedly predicted accurately by TCR beta sequences. Later genetic work tied a missense DCLRE1C variant to beta-chain V and J trimming.

PCR amplification relied on 60 Vbeta primers (plus 13 Jbeta primers). Assay used: immunoSEQ multiplex PCR; TCRdb lists only in-frame clones, some missing. Counted here are 150,000 to 200,000 clones, around 83% occurring once; the ten biggest clones make up approximately 0.8%. The receptor comes from a young woman in good health and CMV-seronegative. Sequenced input: PBMCs.

CDR3 in DNA: TGTGCCAGCAGTGTAACAGGGAGCAATCAGCCCCAGCATTTT. It codes for CASSVTGSNQPQHF. V gene TRBV2 combines with J gene TRBJ1-5, with D maybe TRBD1 (6 bases). The CDR3 sequence is 14 residues long. V was trimmed by 4 bases and J by 1 base, leaving 8 bases between them. Germline CDR1 is SNHLY and CDR2 is FYNNEI.